This T cell receptor beta chain was retrieved from a study of identical twins. V was trimmed by 7 bases and J by 4 bases, leaving 7 bases between them. Germline values: CDR1 DFQATT, CDR2 SNEGSKA (reference sequence). The CDR3 covers 10 residues. Carrying unique molecular identifiers, the cDNA also gained a universal primer site through template switching. TCRdb analysed the 5' RACE reads with MiXCR anew, one entry per CDR3 protein. Here the sample spans about 190,000 distinct CDR3 sequences, around a sixth being singletons. This clonotype was observed a handful of times. These data were also reused for a study on T cells expressing NK-cell markers. Per that paper: Questions lingered over whether expanded NKG2C+ T cell clones were HCMV-specific.

The chain has TRBV20-1 and TRBJ1-1; D is unclear. Specimen: CD8+ T cells sorted from blood. The TCR was taken from a woman aged 18-29 years in good health. CDR3 in DNA: TGCAGTGTCTCCGGCACTGAAGCTTTCTTT. Encoded protein: CSVSGTEAFF.